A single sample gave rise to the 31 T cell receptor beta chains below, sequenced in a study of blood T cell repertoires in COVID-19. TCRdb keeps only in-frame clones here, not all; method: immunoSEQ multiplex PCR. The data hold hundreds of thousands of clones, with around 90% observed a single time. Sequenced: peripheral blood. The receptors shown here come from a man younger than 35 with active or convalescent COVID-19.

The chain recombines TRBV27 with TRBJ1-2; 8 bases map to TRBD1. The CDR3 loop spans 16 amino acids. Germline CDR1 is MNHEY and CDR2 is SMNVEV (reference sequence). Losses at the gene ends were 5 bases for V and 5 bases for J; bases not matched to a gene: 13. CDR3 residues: CASSPPDREGPYGYTF. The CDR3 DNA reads TGTGCCAGCAGTCCACCGGACAGGGAGGGTCCATATGGCTACACCTTC.

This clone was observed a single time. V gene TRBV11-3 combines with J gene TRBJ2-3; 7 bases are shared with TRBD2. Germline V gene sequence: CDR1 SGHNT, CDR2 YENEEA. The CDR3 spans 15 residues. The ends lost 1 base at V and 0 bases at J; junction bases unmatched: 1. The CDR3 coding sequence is TGTGCCAGCAGCTTAGGCGGGGGTAGCACAGATACGCAGTATTTT. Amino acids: CASSLGGGSTDTQYF.

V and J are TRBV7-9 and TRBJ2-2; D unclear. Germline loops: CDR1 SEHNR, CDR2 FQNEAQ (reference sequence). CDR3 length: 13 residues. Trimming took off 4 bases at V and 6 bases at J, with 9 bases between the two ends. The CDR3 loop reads CASSSAMSGELFF. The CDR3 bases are TGTGCCAGCAGCTCCGCGATGTCCGGGGAGCTGTTTTTT.

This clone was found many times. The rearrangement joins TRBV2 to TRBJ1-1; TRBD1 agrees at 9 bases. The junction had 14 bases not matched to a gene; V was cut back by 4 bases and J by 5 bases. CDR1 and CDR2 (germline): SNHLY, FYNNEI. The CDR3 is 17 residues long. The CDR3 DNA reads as TGTGCCAGCAGTGGGACAGGGGAATGGGGTGGTCGGACTGAAGCTTTCTTT. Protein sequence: CASSGTGEWGGRTEAFF. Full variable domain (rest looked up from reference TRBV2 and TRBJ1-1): EPEVTQTPSHQVTQMGQEVILRCVPISNHLYFYWYRQILGQKVEFLVSFYNNEISEKSEIFDDQFSVERPDGSNFTLKIRSTKLEDSAMYFCASSGTGEWGGRTEAFFGQGTRLTVV.

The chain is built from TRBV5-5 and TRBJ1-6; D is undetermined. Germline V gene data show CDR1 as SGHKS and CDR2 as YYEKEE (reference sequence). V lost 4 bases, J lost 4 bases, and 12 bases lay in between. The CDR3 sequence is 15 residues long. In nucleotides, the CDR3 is TGTGCCAGCAGCCAAGGGAGAGGTTATAATTCACCCCTCCACTTT. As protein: CASSQGRGYNSPLHF.

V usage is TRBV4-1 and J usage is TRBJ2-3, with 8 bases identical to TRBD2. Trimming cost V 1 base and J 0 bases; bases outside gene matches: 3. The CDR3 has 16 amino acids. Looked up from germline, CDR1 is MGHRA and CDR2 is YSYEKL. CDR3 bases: TGCGCCAGCAGCCAAGTTAGCGGGGCTAGCACAGATACGCAGTATTTT. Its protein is CASSQVSGASTDTQYF.

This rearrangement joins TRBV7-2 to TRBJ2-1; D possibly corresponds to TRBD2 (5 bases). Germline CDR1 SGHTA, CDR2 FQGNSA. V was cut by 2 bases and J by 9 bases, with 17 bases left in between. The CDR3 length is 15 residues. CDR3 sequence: CASSLSERFIGEQFF. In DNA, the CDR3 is TGTGCCAGCAGCTTATCGGAGCGGTTTATAGGTGAGCAGTTCTTC.

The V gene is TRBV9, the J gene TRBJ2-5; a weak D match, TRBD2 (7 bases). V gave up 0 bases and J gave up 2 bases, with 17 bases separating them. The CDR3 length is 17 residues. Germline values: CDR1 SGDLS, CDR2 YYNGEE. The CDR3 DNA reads TGTGCCAGCAGCGTAGATTTTGCGGGGGCCCTACAAGAGACCCAGTACTTC. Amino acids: CASSVDFAGALQETQYF.

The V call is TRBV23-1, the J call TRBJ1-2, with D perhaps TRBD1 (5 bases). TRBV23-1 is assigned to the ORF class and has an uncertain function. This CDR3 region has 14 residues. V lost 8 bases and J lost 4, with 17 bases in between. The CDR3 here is CASYNSGHTYGYTF. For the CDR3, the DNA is TGCGCCAGCTATAATTCCGGACATACCTATGGCTACACCTTC.

CDR3 DNA sequence: TGTGCCAGCAGTGAGAACACTGGCTACACCTTC. Translation: CASSENTGYTF. V usage is TRBV6-1 and J usage is TRBJ1-2; D is uncertain. CDR3 size: 11 residues. Germline values: CDR1 MNHNS, CDR2 SASEGT. V was clipped by 3 bases and J by 7 bases, with 6 bases between them.

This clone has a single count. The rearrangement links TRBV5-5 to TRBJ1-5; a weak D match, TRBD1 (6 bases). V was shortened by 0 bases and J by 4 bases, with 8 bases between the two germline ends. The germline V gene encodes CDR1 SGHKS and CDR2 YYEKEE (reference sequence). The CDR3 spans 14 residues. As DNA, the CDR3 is TGTGCCAGCAGCTTGGGGGACACAAATCAGCCCCAGCATTTT. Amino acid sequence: CASSLGDTNQPQHF.

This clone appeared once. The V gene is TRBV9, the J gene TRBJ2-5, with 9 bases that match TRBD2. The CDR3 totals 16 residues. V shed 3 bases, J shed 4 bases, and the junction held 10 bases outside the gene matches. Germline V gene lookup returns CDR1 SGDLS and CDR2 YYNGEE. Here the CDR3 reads CASSAWTGTSRETQYF. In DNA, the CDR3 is TGTGCCAGCAGCGCCTGGACCGGGACTAGCAGAGAGACCCAGTACTTC.

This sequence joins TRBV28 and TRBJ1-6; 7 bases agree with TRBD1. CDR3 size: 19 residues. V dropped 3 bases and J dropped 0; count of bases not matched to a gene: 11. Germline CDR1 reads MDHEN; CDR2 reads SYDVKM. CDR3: CASSFPTSTGSSYNSPLHF. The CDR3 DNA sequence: TGTGCCAGCAGTTTCCCCACTTCGACAGGGAGCTCCTATAATTCACCCCTCCACTTT.

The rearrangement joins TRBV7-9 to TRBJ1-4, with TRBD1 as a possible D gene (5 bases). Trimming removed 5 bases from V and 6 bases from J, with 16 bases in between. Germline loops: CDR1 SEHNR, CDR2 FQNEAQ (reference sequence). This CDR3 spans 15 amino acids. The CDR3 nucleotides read TGTGCCAGCAGCCCCGAGGCAGGGATAGATGAAAAACTGTTTTTT. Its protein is CASSPEAGIDEKLFF.

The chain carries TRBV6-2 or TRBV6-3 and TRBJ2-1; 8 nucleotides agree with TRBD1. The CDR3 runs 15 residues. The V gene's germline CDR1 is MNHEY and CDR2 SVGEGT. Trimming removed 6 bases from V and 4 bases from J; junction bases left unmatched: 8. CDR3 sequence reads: CASSDRGRGYNEQFF. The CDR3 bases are TGTGCCAGCAGCGACAGGGGAAGAGGATACAATGAGCAGTTCTTC.

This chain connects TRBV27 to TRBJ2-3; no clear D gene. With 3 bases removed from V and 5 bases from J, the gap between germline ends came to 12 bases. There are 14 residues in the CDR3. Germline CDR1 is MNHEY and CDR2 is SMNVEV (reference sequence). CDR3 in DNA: TGTGCCAGCAGTTTGTCCCTGCAGATAGATACGCAGTATTTT. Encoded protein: CASSLSLQIDTQYF.

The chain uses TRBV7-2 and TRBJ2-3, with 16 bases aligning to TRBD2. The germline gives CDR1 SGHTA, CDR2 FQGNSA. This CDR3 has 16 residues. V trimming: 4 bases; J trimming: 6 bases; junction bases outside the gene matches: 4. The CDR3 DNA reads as TGTGCCAGCAGCTCGGGACTAGCGGGGGGGATGGATACGCAGTATTTT. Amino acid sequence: CASSSGLAGGMDTQYF. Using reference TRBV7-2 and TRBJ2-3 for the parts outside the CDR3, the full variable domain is GAGVSQSPSNKVTEKGKDVELRCDPISGHTALYWYRQSLGQGLEFLIYFQGNSAPDKSGLPSDRFSAERTGGSVSTLTIQRTQQEDSAVYLCASSSGLAGGMDTQYFGPGTRLTVL.

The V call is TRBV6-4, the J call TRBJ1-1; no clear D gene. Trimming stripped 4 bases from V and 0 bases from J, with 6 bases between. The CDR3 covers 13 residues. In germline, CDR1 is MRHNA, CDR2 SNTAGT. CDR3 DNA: TGTGCCAGCAGTGTCACGGTGAACACTGAAGCTTTCTTT. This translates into CASSVTVNTEAFF.

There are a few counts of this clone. Here the CDR3 reads CASSLGAGDSTDTQYF. The DNA for the CDR3 is TGTGCCAGCAGCTTAGGTGCGGGGGATAGCACAGATACGCAGTATTTT. The chain links TRBV7-9 to TRBJ2-3, with 7 bases that match TRBD2. CDR3 length equals 16 residues. The J segment lost 0 bases and the V segment lost 1 base, leaving 4 bases of the junction unmatched. Per the germline V gene, CDR1 is SEHNR and CDR2 is FQNEAQ (reference sequence).

CDR3 protein: CASRGDSHYGYTF. CDR3 sequence (DNA): TGTGCCAGCAGAGGGGACAGTCACTATGGCTACACCTTC. This sequence joins TRBV25-1 and TRBJ1-2; 7 nucleotides agree with TRBD1. Germline CDR1 and CDR2: MGHDK and SYGVNS. J lost 3 bases, V lost 6 bases, and 4 bases had no gene match. CDR3 length equals 13 residues.

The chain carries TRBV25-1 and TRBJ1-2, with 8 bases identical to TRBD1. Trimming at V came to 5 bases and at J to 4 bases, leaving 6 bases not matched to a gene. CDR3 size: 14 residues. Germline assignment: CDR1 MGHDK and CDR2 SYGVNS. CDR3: CASSIGQGTYGYTF. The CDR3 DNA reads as TGTGCCAGCAGTATAGGACAGGGAACCTATGGCTACACCTTC.

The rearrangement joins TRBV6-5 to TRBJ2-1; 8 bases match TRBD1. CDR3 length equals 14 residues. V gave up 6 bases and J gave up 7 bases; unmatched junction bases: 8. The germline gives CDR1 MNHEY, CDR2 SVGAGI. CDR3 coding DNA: TGTGCCAGCAGCCCCGGGACAGGATCAAATGAGCAGTTCTTC. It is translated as CASSPGTGSNEQFF.

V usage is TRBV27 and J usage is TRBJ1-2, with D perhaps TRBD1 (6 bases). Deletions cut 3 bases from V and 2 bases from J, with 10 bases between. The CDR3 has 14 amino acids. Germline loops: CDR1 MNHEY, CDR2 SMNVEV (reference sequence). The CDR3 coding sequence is TGTGCCAGCAGTTTCGGACAGACGAACTATGGCTACACCTTC. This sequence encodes CASSFGQTNYGYTF.

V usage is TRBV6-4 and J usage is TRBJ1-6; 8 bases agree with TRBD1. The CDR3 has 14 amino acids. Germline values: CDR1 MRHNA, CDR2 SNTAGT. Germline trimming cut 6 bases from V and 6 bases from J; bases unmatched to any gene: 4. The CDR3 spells CASSADRGNSPLHF. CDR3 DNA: TGTGCCAGCAGCGCTGACAGGGGTAATTCACCCCTCCACTTT.

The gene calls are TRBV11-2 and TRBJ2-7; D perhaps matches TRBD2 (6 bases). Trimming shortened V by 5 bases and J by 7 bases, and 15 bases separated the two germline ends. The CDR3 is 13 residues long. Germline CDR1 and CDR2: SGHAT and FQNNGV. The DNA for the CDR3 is TGTGCCAGCAGCAAAGAATCGGGAGATGAGCAGTACTTC. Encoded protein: CASSKESGDEQYF.

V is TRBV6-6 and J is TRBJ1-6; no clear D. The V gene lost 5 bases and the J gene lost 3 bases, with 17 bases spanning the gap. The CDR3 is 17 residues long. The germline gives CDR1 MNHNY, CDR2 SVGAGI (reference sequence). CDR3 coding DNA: TGTGCCAGCAGTCGGACGGCGGGTCGGGACTATAATTCACCCCTCCACTTT. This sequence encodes CASSRTAGRDYNSPLHF.

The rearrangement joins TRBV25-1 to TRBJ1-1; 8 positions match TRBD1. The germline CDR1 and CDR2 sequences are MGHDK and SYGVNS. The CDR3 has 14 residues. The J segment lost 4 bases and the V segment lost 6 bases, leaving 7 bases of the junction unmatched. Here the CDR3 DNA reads TGTGCCAGCAGCGGGACAGGACGGGTCACTGAAGCTTTCTTT. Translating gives CASSGTGRVTEAFF.

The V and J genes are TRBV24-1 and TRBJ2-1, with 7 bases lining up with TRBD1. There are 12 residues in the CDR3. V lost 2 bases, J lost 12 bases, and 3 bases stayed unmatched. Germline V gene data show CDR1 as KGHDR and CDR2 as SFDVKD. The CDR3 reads CATSDSAGGQFF. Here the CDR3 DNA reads TGTGCCACCAGTGATTCAGCAGGGGGGCAGTTCTTC.

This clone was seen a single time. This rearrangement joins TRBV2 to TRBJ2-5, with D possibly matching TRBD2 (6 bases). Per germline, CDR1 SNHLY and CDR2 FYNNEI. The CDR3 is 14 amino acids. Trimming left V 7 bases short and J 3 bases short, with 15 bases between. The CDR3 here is CASILEGGKETQYF. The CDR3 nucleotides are TGTGCCAGCATCTTAGAGGGAGGTAAAGAGACCCAGTACTTC. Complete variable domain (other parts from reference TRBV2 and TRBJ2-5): EPEVTQTPSHQVTQMGQEVILRCVPISNHLYFYWYRQILGQKVEFLVSFYNNEISEKSEIFDDQFSVERPDGSNFTLKIRSTKLEDSAMYFCASILEGGKETQYFGPGTRLLVL.

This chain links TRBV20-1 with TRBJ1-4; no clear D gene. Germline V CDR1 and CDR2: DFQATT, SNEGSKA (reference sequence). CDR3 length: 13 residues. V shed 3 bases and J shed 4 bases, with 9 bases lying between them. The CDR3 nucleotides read TGCAGTGCTAGTTCCGGGGTTAATGAAAAACTGTTTTTT. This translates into CSASSGVNEKLFF.

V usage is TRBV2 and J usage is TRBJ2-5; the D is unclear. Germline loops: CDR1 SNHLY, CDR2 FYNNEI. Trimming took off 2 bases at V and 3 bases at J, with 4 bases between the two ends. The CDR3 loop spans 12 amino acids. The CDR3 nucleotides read TGTGCCAGCAGTGAACAGGAAGAGACCCAGTACTTC. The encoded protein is CASSEQEETQYF.